The 13 T cell receptor beta chains in this list originate from one sample, sequenced in a study of blood T cell repertoires in COVID-19. Repertoires were generated with immunoSEQ multiplex PCR, while TCRdb's copy carries only in-frame clones and drops some. The sample lists tens of thousands of clones; 60% to 80% were seen once. The sample comprised PBMCs or T cells enriched from blood (not recorded which). The receptors were gathered from a woman aged 45-65 years with acute COVID-19.

The chain carries TRBV7-6 and TRBJ2-5; 10 bases line up with TRBD2. This CDR3 region has 15 residues. Losses at the gene ends were 3 bases for V and 5 bases for J; bases not matched to a gene: 6. Germline V CDR1 and CDR2: SGHVS, FNYEAQ. CDR3 bases: TGTGCCAGCAGCTTTTTAGCGGGGGGCGGGGAGACCCAGTACTTC. Translated: CASSFLAGGGETQYF.

The rearrangement links TRBV7-3 to TRBJ1-1; TRBD1 might be the D (5 bases). The CDR3 extends over 17 amino acids. The V end was cut by 2 bases, the J end by 2 bases, with 18 bases between. Germline-derived CDR1 and CDR2 are SGHTA and FQGTGA. The DNA of the CDR3 is TGTGCCAGCAGCTTATTAGGAGGGGCTGGGAGTAACACTGAAGCTTTCTTT. It is translated as CASSLLGGAGSNTEAFF.

This clone was recorded once. The rearrangement uses TRBV7-2 and TRBJ2-2; possible D gene TRBD1, 6 bases. The CDR3 contains 15 residues. Trimming pared 3 bases from V and 4 bases from J, leaving 12 bases between. Germline V gives CDR1 SGHTA, CDR2 FQGNSA. CDR3 coding DNA: TGTGCCAGCAGCTTGCGACAGGCCCGCACCGGGGAGCTGTTTTTT. Residues: CASSLRQARTGELFF. The full variable domain, rest sourced from reference TRBV7-2 and TRBJ2-2, is GAGVSQSPSNKVTEKGKDVELRCDPISGHTALYWYRQSLGQGLEFLIYFQGNSAPDKSGLPSDRFSAERTGGSVSTLTIQRTQQEDSAVYLCASSLRQARTGELFFGEGSRLTVL.

This clone was seen a handful of times. The chain has TRBV6-5 and TRBJ1-6, with D maybe TRBD1 (5 bases). V was shortened by 7 bases and J by 7 bases, with 17 bases between the two germline ends. Per the germline V gene, CDR1 is MNHEY and CDR2 is SVGAGI. The CDR3 spans 15 residues. Here the CDR3 DNA reads TGTGCCAGCACCTTGGGCAGCGGGGGAAATTCACCCCTCCACTTT. It translates to CASTLGSGGNSPLHF.

This clone was observed a handful of times. The chain carries TRBV14 and TRBJ1-1; unclear D gene. This CDR3 comprises 16 residues. The germline CDR1 and CDR2 sequences are SGHDN and FVKESK. V gave up 0 bases and J gave up 2 bases, with 13 bases separating them. CDR3 nucleotides: TGTGCCAGCAGCCAAGATGGTGGCCGGGGAAACACTGAAGCTTTCTTT. This translates into CASSQDGGRGNTEAFF.

As DNA, the CDR3 is TGTGCCAGCCGCAGAGGCGTTCCGAACACCGGGGAGCTGTTTTTT. It translates to CASRRGVPNTGELFF. The chain employs TRBV11-2 and TRBJ2-2, with D unresolved. The ends were cut back, 8 bases at V and 0 bases at J, with 13 bases in the middle. The CDR3 totals 15 residues. Germline CDR1 reads SGHAT; CDR2 reads FQNNGV.

This clone was counted only a few times. The genes are TRBV27 and TRBJ2-3; D possibly corresponds to TRBD2 (5 bases). The CDR3 has 15 amino acids. The ends were cut back, 3 bases at V and 8 bases at J, with 18 bases in the middle. Germline loops: CDR1 MNHEY, CDR2 SMNVEV (reference sequence). The chain's CDR3 is CASSFRTGSLGTQYF. CDR3 nucleotides: TGTGCCAGCAGTTTCCGGACGGGATCGTTGGGTACGCAGTATTTT.

This chain links TRBV5-1 with TRBJ2-2, with TRBD2 identical over 8 bases. In germline, CDR1 is SGHRS, CDR2 YFSETQ. The J segment lost 6 bases and the V segment lost 7 bases, leaving 8 bases of the junction unmatched. This CDR3 is built from 14 residues. CDR3 DNA: TGCGCCAGCCGTACCGGGGGGGCGGCCGGGGAGCTGTTTTTT. It is translated as CASRTGGAAGELFF.

The chain combines TRBV6-5 with TRBJ1-3; TRBD1 aligns across 10 bases. Looked up from germline, CDR1 is MNHEY and CDR2 is SVGAGI. The CDR3 has 15 residues. The V segment lost 5 bases and the J segment 3 bases; nucleotides outside the gene matches: 4. CDR3 coding DNA: TGTGCCAGCAGTCGGGACAGGGGATTTGGAAACACCATATATTTT. Translated: CASSRDRGFGNTIYF.

This clone was counted only a few times. The chain recombines TRBV5-6 with TRBJ1-1, with TRBD1 matching 7 bases. CDR1 and CDR2 from the germline V gene are SGHDT and YYEEEE. This CDR3 region has 15 residues. V trimming: 3 bases; J trimming: 4 bases; junction bases outside the gene matches: 9. The CDR3 coding sequence is TGTGCCAGCAGCTCTTTACAGGGGTTGTCCACTGAAGCTTTCTTT. This gives the protein CASSSLQGLSTEAFF.

The V gene is TRBV4-1, the J gene TRBJ1-1; no clear D gene. Germline CDR1 reads MGHRA; CDR2 reads YSYEKL. Trimming stripped 2 bases from V and 4 bases from J, with 17 bases between. The CDR3 has 16 residues. CDR3 nucleotides: TGCGCCAGCAGCCAAATATTGGGGTATACTAGCACTGAAGCTTTCTTT. Residues: CASSQILGYTSTEAFF.

The CDR3: CASSLVTFTGNSYNEQFF. As DNA, the CDR3 is TGTGCCAGCAGCTTAGTTACCTTTACAGGAAACTCCTACAATGAGCAGTTCTTC. The V gene is TRBV7-6, the J gene TRBJ2-1; TRBD1 is a possible D gene (5 bases). Between the trimmed V and J ends, which lost 1 base and 0 bases, there was a span of 16 bases. Germline values: CDR1 SGHVS, CDR2 FNYEAQ. This CDR3 contains 18 residues.

The chain has TRBV30 and TRBJ1-1, with TRBD1 identical over 8 bases. Germline CDR1 and CDR2: GTSNPN and SVGIG (reference sequence). J was trimmed by 8 bases and V by 2 bases; bases with no gene match: 7. This CDR3 contains 13 residues. CDR3 nucleotide sequence: TGTGCCTGGAGTTTTGGACAGGGTAGAGAAGCTTTCTTT. Protein product: CAWSFGQGREAFF.